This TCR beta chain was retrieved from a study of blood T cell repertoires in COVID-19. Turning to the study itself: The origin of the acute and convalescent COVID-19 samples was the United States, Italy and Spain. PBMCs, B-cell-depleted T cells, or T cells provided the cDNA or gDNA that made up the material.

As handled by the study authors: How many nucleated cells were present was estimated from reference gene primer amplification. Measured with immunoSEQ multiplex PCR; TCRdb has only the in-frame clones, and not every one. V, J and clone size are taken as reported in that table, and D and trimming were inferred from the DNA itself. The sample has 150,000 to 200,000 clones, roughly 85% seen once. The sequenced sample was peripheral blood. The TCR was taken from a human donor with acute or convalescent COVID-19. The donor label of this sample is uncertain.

The CDR3 here is CASSRRDSEAFF. CDR3 sequence (DNA): TGCGCCAGCAGCCGTCGGGACAGTGAAGCTTTCTTT. V usage is TRBV4-1 and J usage is TRBJ1-1; 7 positions agree with TRBD1. The CDR3 has 12 amino acids. V shed 4 bases, J shed 7 bases, and the junction held 3 bases outside the gene matches. From germline, CDR1 is MGHRA and CDR2 YSYEKL.